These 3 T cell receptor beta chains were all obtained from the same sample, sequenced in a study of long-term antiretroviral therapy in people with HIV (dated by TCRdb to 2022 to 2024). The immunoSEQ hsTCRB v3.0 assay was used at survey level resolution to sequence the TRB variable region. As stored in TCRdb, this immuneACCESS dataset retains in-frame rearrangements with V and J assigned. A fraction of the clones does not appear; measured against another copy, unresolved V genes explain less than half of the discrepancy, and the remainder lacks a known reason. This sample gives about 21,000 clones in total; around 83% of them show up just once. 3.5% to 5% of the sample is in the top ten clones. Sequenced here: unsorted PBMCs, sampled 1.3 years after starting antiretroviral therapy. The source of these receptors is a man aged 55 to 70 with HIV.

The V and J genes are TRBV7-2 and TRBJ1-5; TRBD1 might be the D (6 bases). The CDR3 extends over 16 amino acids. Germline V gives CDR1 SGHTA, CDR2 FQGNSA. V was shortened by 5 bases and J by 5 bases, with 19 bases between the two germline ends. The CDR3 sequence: CASSGAGTRADQPQHF. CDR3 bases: TGTGCCAGCAGCGGGGCCGGGACAAGGGCCGATCAGCCCCAGCATTTT.

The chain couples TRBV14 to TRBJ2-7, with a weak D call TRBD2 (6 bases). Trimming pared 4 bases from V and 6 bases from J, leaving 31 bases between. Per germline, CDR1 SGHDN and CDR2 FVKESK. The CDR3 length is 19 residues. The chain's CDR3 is CASSLGLGGIYVNPSEQYF. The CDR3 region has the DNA TGTGCCAGCAGCCTCGGGTTGGGGGGTATTTATGTCAATCCGAGCGAGCAGTACTTC.

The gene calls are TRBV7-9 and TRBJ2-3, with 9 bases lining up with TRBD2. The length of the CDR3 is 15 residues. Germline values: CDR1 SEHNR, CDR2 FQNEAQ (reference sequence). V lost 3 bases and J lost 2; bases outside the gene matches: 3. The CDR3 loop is CASSLLAGSTDTQYF. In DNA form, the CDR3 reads TGTGCCAGCAGCTTGCTAGCGGGGTCCACAGATACGCAGTATTTT.